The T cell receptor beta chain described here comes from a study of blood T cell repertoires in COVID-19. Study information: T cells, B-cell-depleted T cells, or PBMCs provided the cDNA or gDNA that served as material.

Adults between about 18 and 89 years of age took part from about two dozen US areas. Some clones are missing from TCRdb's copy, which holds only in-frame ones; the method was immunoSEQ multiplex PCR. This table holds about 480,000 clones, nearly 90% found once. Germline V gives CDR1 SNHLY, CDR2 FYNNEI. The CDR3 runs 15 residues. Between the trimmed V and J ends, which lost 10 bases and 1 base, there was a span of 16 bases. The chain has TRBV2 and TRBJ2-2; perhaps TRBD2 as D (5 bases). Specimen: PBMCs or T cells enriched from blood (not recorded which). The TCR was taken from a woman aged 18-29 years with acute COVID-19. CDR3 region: CATSKEVLNTGELFF. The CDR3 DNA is TGTGCCACTTCTAAGGAGGTTCTGAACACCGGGGAGCTGTTTTTT.